The T cell receptor beta chain under discussion was sequenced for a study of blood T cell repertoires in COVID-19. Turning to the study itself: Material from acute and convalescent COVID-19 was sourced from the United States, Italy and Spain.

Two consecutive negative NP/OP PCR tests, clearance, or resolved symptoms defined Cohort 3 recovery. The protocol was immunoSEQ multiplex PCR, while the TCRdb copy is restricted to in-frame clones and leaves out a portion. Found here are 150,000 to 200,000 clones, 82% of them singletons; the top ten hold less than 20%. The receptor's source is a man in his 60s who had recovered from COVID-19. The sample comprised PBMCs or T cells enriched from blood (not recorded which).

The CDR3 region has the DNA TGTGCCAGCAGCGGGGGACCCACTAGCGGGGGGAAAGAGACCCAGTACTTC. It specifies CASSGGPTSGGKETQYF. The chain carries TRBV13 and TRBJ2-5; 12 bases agree with TRBD2. This CDR3 region has 17 residues. The germline gives CDR1 PRHDT, CDR2 FYEKMQ (reference sequence). Unmatched junction bases numbered 10, after V lost 5 bases and J lost 3 bases.